The next 32 T cell receptor beta chains were all read from a single sample in a study of technical replicates of blood from a few donors. TCRdb's table, derived via immunoSEQ multiplex PCR, lists solely in-frame clones and lacks some. This sample has fewer than 95,000 clones, with about 94% found just once. Material for sequencing was T cells isolated from PBMCs. Source of these receptors: a human donor in good health.

The chain combines TRBV4-1 with TRBJ1-4; D remains unclear. The CDR3 length is 16 residues. Trimming cost V 1 base and J 2 bases, with 11 bases left between them. Germline assignment: CDR1 MGHRA and CDR2 YSYEKL. The CDR3, as DNA: TGCGCCAGCAGCCAAGGACACTCGGTTACTAATGAAAAACTGTTTTTT. Translating gives CASSQGHSVTNEKLFF.

The chain is built from TRBV27 and TRBJ2-7; no firm D call. The CDR3 spans 10 residues. Germline assignment: CDR1 MNHEY and CDR2 SMNVEV (reference sequence). The V end lost 8 bases, the J end lost 6 bases, and 8 bases lay between the germline ends. CDR3 nucleotide sequence: TGTGCCAGCGGCTCAGTCGAGCAGTACTTC. It codes for CASGSVEQYF.

The chain carries TRBV6-1 and TRBJ2-3; D is undetermined. The CDR3 has 12 residues. Germline V lookup: CDR1 MNHNS, CDR2 SASEGT. The V and J ends lost 2 bases and 6 bases respectively, with 6 bases between them. CDR3 amino acids: CASSESRDTQYF. Here the CDR3 DNA reads TGTGCCAGCAGTGAATCTAGGGATACGCAGTATTTT.

J is TRBJ1-5 and V is TRBV2; no reliable D call. The CDR3 loop spans 14 amino acids. CDR1 SNHLY and CDR2 FYNNEI come from the germline V gene. Trimming shortened V by 8 bases and J by 0 bases, and 11 bases separated the two germline ends. The CDR3 nucleotides are TGTGCCAGCCTAGCAGGTAATAGCAATCAGCCCCAGCATTTT. It specifies CASLAGNSNQPQHF.

The V gene is TRBV5-1, the J gene TRBJ2-2; possible D gene TRBD2, 7 bases. V gave up 4 bases and J gave up 4 bases, with 20 bases separating them. CDR3 length: 17 amino acids. The germline CDR1 and CDR2 sequences are SGHRS and YFSETQ. The chain's CDR3 is CASSPIGGGAGTGELFF. The CDR3 coding sequence is TGCGCCAGCAGCCCGATTGGGGGGGGCGCCGGCACCGGGGAGCTGTTTTTT.

This chain connects TRBV9 to TRBJ1-2, with no clear D. Germline V gene lookup returns CDR1 SGDLS and CDR2 YYNGEE. CDR3 length: 13 amino acids. V dropped 2 bases and J dropped 3 bases, with 8 bases sitting between them. The CDR3 is CASSVSSYYGYTF. CDR3 sequence (DNA): TGTGCCAGCAGCGTTTCGTCTTACTATGGCTACACCTTC.

On this clone itself: Additional DNA sequences in this sample encode the identical CDR3. The chain links TRBV2 to TRBJ2-7; 9 bases are shared with TRBD1. CDR1 SNHLY and CDR2 FYNNEI come from the germline V gene. Germline trimming cut 5 bases from V and 2 bases from J; bases unmatched to any gene: 4. The CDR3 is made up of 14 amino acids. This CDR3 reads CASSPGTGTYEQYF. The CDR3 region has the DNA TGTGCCAGCAGTCCAGGGACAGGGACCTACGAGCAGTACTTC.

The gene calls are TRBV2 and TRBJ2-5; 10 nucleotides match TRBD1. Germline V gene data show CDR1 as SNHLY and CDR2 as FYNNEI. V shed 5 bases and J 5 bases; nucleotides not matched to a gene: 11. The CDR3 extends over 16 amino acids. The CDR3 reads CASSTPDRGARETQYF. The CDR3 region has the DNA TGTGCCAGCAGTACACCGGACAGGGGGGCCCGGGAGACCCAGTACTTC.

Only one count was recorded for this clone. V is TRBV4-1 and J is TRBJ2-1; D might be TRBD2 (6 bases). The CDR3 is made up of 19 amino acids. Germline V CDR1 and CDR2: MGHRA, YSYEKL. V was clipped by 1 base and J by 0 bases, with 19 bases between them. The CDR3 nucleotides read TGCGCCAGCAGCCAAGTCCCAATTGTCGGGGGTAGCTCCTACAATGAGCAGTTCTTC. It is translated as CASSQVPIVGGSSYNEQFF.

The V gene is TRBV2, the J gene TRBJ2-7, with 9 bases identical to TRBD2. Germline-derived CDR1 and CDR2 are SNHLY and FYNNEI. V lost 4 bases to trimming and J lost 2 bases; unmatched junction nucleotides: 9. This CDR3 is built from 16 residues. The CDR3 loop is CASSAPGTSLAYEQYF. The CDR3 region has the DNA TGTGCCAGCAGTGCCCCTGGGACTAGCCTTGCCTACGAGCAGTACTTC.

J is TRBJ2-7 and V is TRBV27, with 8 bases identical to TRBD2. The CDR3 loop spans 14 amino acids. Germline loops: CDR1 MNHEY, CDR2 SMNVEV (reference sequence). After removal of 5 bases from V and 2 bases from J, the junction contained 5 bases not matched to a gene. The CDR3 DNA reads TGTGCCAGCAGTCCGGGACTAGTCCCCTACGAGCAGTACTTC. Its translation is CASSPGLVPYEQYF.

The chain uses TRBV6-6 and TRBJ1-1; D call uncertain. CDR3 size: 13 residues. CDR1 is MNHNY and CDR2 is SVGAGI in the germline V gene (reference sequence). V was clipped by 5 bases and J by 3 bases, with 10 bases between them. CDR3 in DNA: TGTGCCAGCAGTCAGCAAGCGGACACTGAAGCTTTCTTT. Translated, it gives CASSQQADTEAFF.

This chain uses TRBV5-1 with TRBJ1-2; D not resolved. Trimming stripped 0 bases from V and 1 base from J, with 10 bases between. CDR3 length: 15 residues. In germline, CDR1 is SGHRS, CDR2 YFSETQ. The CDR3, as DNA: TGCGCCAGCAGCTTGGAGGCAGCGAATAACTATGGCTACACCTTC. This translates into CASSLEAANNYGYTF.

The chain uses TRBV4-2 and TRBJ1-1; D gene ambiguous. Germline V lookup: CDR1 LGHNA, CDR2 YNFKEQ. The ends were cut back, 1 base at V and 6 bases at J, with 3 bases in the middle. There are 11 residues in the CDR3. The CDR3 bases are TGTGCCAGCAGCCAAGGGCCTGAAGCTTTCTTT. This gives the protein CASSQGPEAFF.

The chain is built from TRBV7-6 and TRBJ1-4; TRBD1 matches 11 bases. The CDR3 length is 14 residues. CDR1 and CDR2 (germline): SGHVS, FNYEAQ. Trimming cost V 5 bases and J 8 bases; bases outside gene matches: 4. This CDR3 is CASSPGTGGEKLFF. In DNA, the CDR3 is TGTGCCAGCAGCCCCGGGACAGGGGGAGAAAAACTGTTTTTT. Filled out from reference TRBV7-6 and TRBJ1-4, the complete variable domain reads GAGVSQSPRYKVTKRGQDVALRCDPISGHVSLYWYRQALGQGPEFLTYFNYEAQQDKSGLPNDRFSAERPEGSISTLTIQRTEQRDSAMYRCASSPGTGGEKLFFGSGTQLSVL.

The chain is built from TRBV6-5 and TRBJ2-1; TRBD2 agrees at 8 bases. Germline assignment: CDR1 MNHEY and CDR2 SVGAGI. The V segment lost 7 bases and the J segment 6 bases; nucleotides outside the gene matches: 8. The CDR3 has 14 residues. The chain's CDR3 is CASTRGLAGNEQFF. The CDR3 DNA follows: TGTGCCAGCACCCGAGGGCTAGCGGGCAATGAGCAGTTCTTC.

The genes are TRBV10-3 and TRBJ2-4, with 12 bases fitting TRBD1. The trim removed 3 bases at V and 7 bases at J, leaving 7 bases unmatched. CDR3 length: 16 residues. CDR1 and CDR2 (germline): ENHRY, SYGVKD. The chain's CDR3 is CAISEGTGGALNIQYF. CDR3 DNA sequence: TGTGCCATCAGTGAAGGGACAGGGGGCGCTTTGAACATTCAGTACTTC.

This clone appeared a few times. The rearrangement joins TRBV4-1 to TRBJ2-1, with 9 bases matching TRBD2. Per germline, CDR1 MGHRA and CDR2 YSYEKL. CDR3 length equals 17 residues. Germline trimming cut 5 bases from V and 0 bases from J; bases unmatched to any gene: 8. The CDR3 DNA sequence: TGCGCCAGCAGCAAGGAAAGTAGCGGGAGCTCCTACAATGAGCAGTTCTTC. Its protein product is CASSKESSGSSYNEQFF.

The gene calls are TRBV30 and TRBJ2-2, with TRBD1 matching 11 bases. From germline, CDR1 is GTSNPN and CDR2 SVGIG (reference sequence). The CDR3 is 14 residues long. J lost 6 bases, V lost 7 bases, and 7 bases had no gene match. The CDR3 nucleotides read TGTGCCTCCACCAGGACAGGGGGCTCCGGGGAGCTGTTTTTT. Translating gives CASTRTGGSGELFF.

J is TRBJ1-6 and V is TRBV5-1, with a tentative D call TRBD1 (5 bases). The CDR3 is made up of 15 amino acids. Germline CDR1 and CDR2: SGHRS and YFSETQ. V was shortened by 4 bases and J by 5 bases, with 13 bases between the two germline ends. Here the CDR3 reads CASSPTTVDNSPLHF. The CDR3, as DNA: TGCGCCAGCAGCCCGACGACAGTAGATAATTCACCCCTCCACTTT.

This chain joins TRBV6-5 and TRBJ1-2; a weak D match, TRBD1 (6 bases). The germline CDR1 and CDR2 sequences are MNHEY and SVGAGI. Trimming removed 0 bases at V and 4 bases at J, with 12 bases between. The CDR3 spans 15 residues. CDR3 protein: CASSYSIGGGYGYTF. CDR3 sequence (DNA): TGTGCCAGCAGTTACTCGATAGGGGGGGGCTATGGCTACACCTTC.

V gene TRBV7-6 combines with J gene TRBJ2-7; TRBD2 agrees at 8 bases. This CDR3 has 15 amino acids. J gave up 2 bases and V 2 bases, and 5 bases lay outside the gene matches. Germline V gene data show CDR1 as SGHVS and CDR2 as FNYEAQ. Here the CDR3 DNA reads TGTGCCAGCAGCTTACGGGTTAGCGGGACCTACGAGCAGTACTTC. Translating gives CASSLRVSGTYEQYF. Full variable domain (remainder filled in from reference TRBV7-6 and TRBJ2-7): GAGVSQSPRYKVTKRGQDVALRCDPISGHVSLYWYRQALGQGPEFLTYFNYEAQQDKSGLPNDRFSAERPEGSISTLTIQRTEQRDSAMYRCASSLRVSGTYEQYFGPGTRLTVT.

The chain has TRBV7-9 and TRBJ2-1; no clear D gene. The CDR3 is 13 residues long. V gave up 1 base and J gave up 6 bases, with 7 bases separating them. Germline V gives CDR1 SEHNR, CDR2 FQNEAQ (reference sequence). The CDR3 spells CASSLGQINEQFF. DNA of the CDR3: TGTGCCAGCAGCTTAGGCCAGATCAATGAGCAGTTCTTC. The variable domain in full, with the rest retrieved from reference TRBV7-9 and TRBJ2-1, is DTGVSQNPRHKITKRGQNVTFRCDPISEHNRLYWYRQTLGQGPEFLTYFQNEAQLEKSRLLSDRFSAERPKGSFSTLEIQRTEQGDSAMYLCASSLGQINEQFFGPGTRLTVL.

The chain links TRBV7-9 to TRBJ1-1; D gene ambiguous. Germline-derived CDR1 and CDR2 are SEHNR and FQNEAQ (reference sequence). The CDR3 extends over 14 amino acids. The V end lost 1 base, the J end lost 4 bases, and 10 bases lay between the germline ends. Here the CDR3 DNA reads TGTGCCAGCAGCTTAGAAGGCGGATCCACTGAAGCTTTCTTT. Its protein is CASSLEGGSTEAFF.

Comment on this clone: Other nucleotide sequences from this sample produce the same CDR3. This chain joins TRBV28 and TRBJ2-7; D gene ambiguous. Germline assignment: CDR1 MDHEN and CDR2 SYDVKM. The CDR3 is 12 residues long. The V end was cut by 6 bases, the J end by 3 bases, with 9 bases between. The CDR3 coding sequence is TGTGCCAGCAGCTTGTCACTCTACGAGCAGTACTTC. Protein: CASSLSLYEQYF.

This chain links TRBV27 with TRBJ2-7; 8 bases agree with TRBD2. CDR3 length: 18 residues. The V gene end was trimmed by 6 bases and the J gene end by 0 bases; junction bases not matched to a gene: 16. CDR1 is MNHEY, CDR2 SMNVEV, per germline (reference sequence). The CDR3 spells CASSPSAPRGGFSYEQYF. The CDR3 DNA reads as TGTGCCAGCAGCCCCTCGGCCCCACGGGGGGGCTTCTCCTACGAGCAGTACTTC.

The V gene is TRBV7-6, the J gene TRBJ2-1, with a weak D call TRBD2 (5 bases). V was shortened by 3 bases and J by 5 bases, with 20 bases between the two germline ends. The CDR3 is 17 amino acids. Germline CDR1 is SGHVS and CDR2 is FNYEAQ. CDR3 sequence reads: CASSFAVPGRSNNEQFF. The CDR3 region has the DNA TGTGCCAGCAGCTTCGCGGTGCCGGGAAGGAGTAACAATGAGCAGTTCTTC.

The V and J genes are TRBV6-5 and TRBJ2-7; 7 nucleotides match TRBD2. J lost 4 bases, V lost 5 bases, and 8 bases had no gene match. CDR1 MNHEY and CDR2 SVGAGI come from the germline V gene. This CDR3 spans 14 amino acids. CDR3 protein: CASSLPGRSYEQYF. CDR3 nucleotides: TGTGCCAGCAGTCTTCCCGGGAGGTCTTACGAGCAGTACTTC.

This chain uses TRBV28 with TRBJ1-1; no clear D. In germline, CDR1 is MDHEN, CDR2 SYDVKM. Trimming pared 6 bases from V and 2 bases from J, leaving 16 bases between. The CDR3 spans 15 residues. CDR3 DNA sequence: TGTGCCAGCAGCCTTCTCTCAAGAGGAAACACTGAAGCTTTCTTT. Amino acid sequence: CASSLLSRGNTEAFF.

V is TRBV9 and J is TRBJ1-6; no reliable D call. The CDR3 consists of 16 residues. Germline CDR1 reads SGDLS; CDR2 reads YYNGEE. Between the trimmed V and J ends, which lost 0 bases and 6 bases, there was a span of 13 bases. This chain's CDR3 is CASSVGSQLGNSPLHF. The CDR3 nucleotides read TGTGCCAGCAGCGTAGGGAGCCAGTTAGGTAATTCACCCCTCCACTTT.

The V gene is TRBV5-4, the J gene TRBJ2-1, with D perhaps TRBD2 (5 bases). The V end was cut by 4 bases, the J end by 2 bases, with 13 bases between. CDR3 length: 15 amino acids. Germline CDR1 SGHNT, CDR2 YYREEE (reference sequence). The CDR3 nucleotides read TGTGCCAGCAGCCTGGACTCTACCACCTACAATGAGCAGTTCTTC. The encoded protein is CASSLDSTTYNEQFF. The complete variable domain, with remaining parts taken from reference TRBV5-4 and TRBJ2-1, reads ETGVTQSPTHLIKTRGQQVTLRCSSQSGHNTVSWYQQALGQGPQFIFQYYREEENGRGNFPPRFSGLQFPNYSSELNVNALELDDSALYLCASSLDSTTYNEQFFGPGTRLTVL.

The chain uses TRBV28 and TRBJ2-3; 8 bases align to TRBD2. Trimming at V came to 6 bases and at J to 10 bases, leaving 15 bases not matched to a gene. The germline CDR1 and CDR2 sequences are MDHEN and SYDVKM. CDR3 size: 15 residues. This CDR3 is CASRAGTRGGLAQYF. In nucleotides, the CDR3 is TGTGCCAGCAGGGCCGGGACTAGGGGAGGCTTGGCGCAGTATTTT.